This T cell receptor beta chain was captured in a study of lymphopenia after photon versus proton radiotherapy. Findings and caveats of the study: Oligoclonal CD8+ Temra expansion after nadir drove photon patients' diversity drop. Larger post-nadir TCR diversity loss correlated inversely with survival in deceased patients. Proton therapy kept repertoires fairly stable, unlike photons, which gained effector/memory cells. Better survival with proton therapy was suggested as possible, not demonstrated.

Method: immunoSEQ multiplex PCR; TCRdb's copy keeps in-frame clones and lacks some. The repertoire consists of just over 30,000 clones, with around 94% occurring once and the leading ten covering less than 0.75%. By share of the sample, this clone is medium-sized. The antigen remains undetermined. This clonotype originated in a woman aged 50 to 60 with cholangiocarcinoma. Source: peripheral blood, taken from a patient treated with photon-based radiotherapy.

The CDR3: CASSRGLTEVAFF. CDR3 DNA: TGTGCCAGCAGCCGCGGGTTGACGGAGGTCGCTTTCTTT. The chain has TRBV9 and TRBJ1-1; D remains unclear. The CDR3 has 13 residues. Germline V lookup: CDR1 SGDLS, CDR2 YYNGEE. V lost 4 bases to trimming and J lost 11 bases, with 18 bases between them.